This T cell receptor beta chain appears in the sequencing data of a study of blood T cell repertoires in COVID-19. The overall study: Both acute and convalescent COVID-19 samples were obtained from the United States, Italy and Spain. The cDNA or gDNA used as material had been derived from T cells, B-cell-depleted T cells, or PBMCs.

Assay: immunoSEQ multiplex PCR; the TCRdb copy retains only in-frame clones and omits some. The table includes some 53,000 clones, roughly nine tenths detected once. Germline loops: CDR1 SGHKS, CDR2 YYEKEE (reference sequence). V was clipped by 0 bases and J by 2 bases, with 15 bases between them. The CDR3 loop spans 16 amino acids. This TCR was recovered from a man in his 60s with active COVID-19. The material sequenced was peripheral blood. This sequence joins TRBV5-5 and TRBJ2-7; D not resolved. The CDR3 protein is CASSLAPGFATYEQYF. For the CDR3, the DNA is TGTGCCAGCAGCTTGGCCCCAGGCTTTGCAACCTACGAGCAGTACTTC.